This TCR beta chain was sequenced during a study of regulatory T cells in long-lasting Graves disease. Study-level points and caveats: Persistent patients shared more public clonotypes (2,741) than newly diagnosed patients (966). Small numbers of samples may have cut accuracy. TRBV28, TRBJ1-2 and TRBJ2-5 emerged as the favored segments in persistent disease.

This clonotype occurred many times. Its antigen is unknown. Investigators prepared the TCR beta libraries by applying iRepertoire HTBI primers and Arm-PCR of CDR3 regions. TCRdb passed the multiplex PCR reads through MiXCR, listing each CDR3 protein once. The repertoire holds about 440,000 distinct CDR3 sequences, about 15% seen once, with 16% in the top ten. Germline assignment: CDR1 SGHAT and CDR2 FQDESV (reference sequence). There are 14 residues in the CDR3. Trimming took 8 bases from V and 5 from J, leaving 16 bases between them. Time point here: newly diagnosed GD, antithyroid drugs for less than 3 months. Generation of the TCR library employed RNA extracted from PBMCs. The sample was also linked to a second study, of T cells in Graves' hyperthyroidism and ophthalmopathy.

This TCR was recovered from a woman younger than 45 with Graves disease. Sequences were derived from peripheral blood mononuclear cells (PBMCs), sampled at new diagnosis, from a patient treated with antithyroid drugs. The genes are TRBV11-1 and TRBJ2-1; tentatively, D is TRBD2 (5 bases). DNA for the CDR3: TGTGCCAGCGGCCTCAGCGGATCTAACAATGAGCAGTTCTTC. Protein product: CASGLSGSNNEQFF.